These 8 T cell receptor beta chains share one sample of origin, sequenced in a study of T-cell memory formation after mild COVID-19. Each CDR3 protein gets one entry after TCRdb re-called the 5' RACE reads with MiXCR. The table has just over 60,000 distinct CDR3 sequences, about 10% seen once; the top ten hold approximately 1.1%. The specimen was PBMCs or a T cell subset sorted from them (not recorded which). The receptors derive from a man in his late teens or twenties who had mild COVID-19 (a few samples of this study predate the infection). Cell type and time point are not known.

This clonotype was found many times. The chain is built from TRBV7-2 and TRBJ1-5; no clear D gene. Germline CDR1 SGHTA, CDR2 FQGNSA. Trimming removed 5 bases at V and 7 bases at J, with 12 bases between. This CDR3 spans 13 amino acids. CDR3: CASSTQSGQPQHF. CDR3 nucleotide sequence: TGTGCCAGCAGCACTCAAAGCGGCCAGCCCCAGCATTTT. Drawing the rest from reference TRBV7-2 and TRBJ1-5, the complete variable domain is GAGVSQSPSNKVTEKGKDVELRCDPISGHTALYWYRQSLGQGLEFLIYFQGNSAPDKSGLPSDRFSAERTGGSVSTLTIQRTQQEDSAVYLCASSTQSGQPQHFGDGTRLSIL.

At least ten counts were recorded for this clonotype. The J gene is TRBJ2-1, the V gene TRBV6-5; maybe TRBD1 (6 bases). V was pared by 2 bases and J by 6 bases, with 11 bases between. Germline V gives CDR1 MNHEY, CDR2 SVGAGI. The CDR3 is 14 residues long. The CDR3 bases are TGTGCCAGCAGTTACAACAGGGTTGTCAATGAGCAGTTCTTC. This encodes CASSYNRVVNEQFF.

This clonotype was detected many times. This chain uses TRBV6-4 with TRBJ2-1, with D unresolved. The CDR3 is made up of 15 amino acids. Trimming removed 0 bases from V and 0 bases from J, with 6 bases in between. Germline values: CDR1 MRHNA, CDR2 SNTAGT. The CDR3 sequence: CASSDSGRSYNEQFF. The CDR3 region has the DNA TGTGCCAGCAGTGACTCAGGGCGCTCCTACAATGAGCAGTTCTTC.

This clonotype showed up just a few times. V and J are TRBV29-1 and TRBJ1-2; unclear D gene. The CDR3 length is 12 residues. Germline CDR1 SQVTM, CDR2 ANQGSEA. The V and J ends lost 0 bases and 9 bases respectively, with 11 bases between them. The CDR3 nucleotides read TGCAGCGTTGAAGAGGTCGTCAGGAGCTACACCTTC. The encoded protein is CSVEEVVRSYTF.

This clonotype appeared a few times. The V and J genes are TRBV7-6 and TRBJ2-3; D is perhaps TRBD1 (7 bases). V lost 3 bases and J 6 bases, leaving 13 bases between the germline ends. This CDR3 comprises 14 residues. Per the germline V gene, CDR1 is SGHVS and CDR2 is FNYEAQ. In DNA form, the CDR3 reads TGTGCCAGCAGCTTGGAGGGGGCGGCCGATACGCAGTATTTT. The encoded protein is CASSLEGAADTQYF. Full variable domain (rest looked up from reference TRBV7-6 and TRBJ2-3): GAGVSQSPRYKVTKRGQDVALRCDPISGHVSLYWYRQALGQGPEFLTYFNYEAQQDKSGLPNDRFSAERPEGSISTLTIQRTEQRDSAMYRCASSLEGAADTQYFGPGTRLTVL.

The chain employs TRBV19 and TRBJ2-1, with TRBD2 matching over 10 bases. Trimming took 9 bases from V and 1 from J; bases not matched to a gene: 9. CDR1 LNHDA and CDR2 SQIVND come from the germline V gene (reference sequence). The CDR3 covers 16 residues. CDR3 nucleotide sequence: TGTGCCAGCGCACCTCTTAGCGGGGGGTCCTACAATGAGCAGTTCTTC. Translating it yields CASAPLSGGSYNEQFF. The complete variable domain, with remaining parts taken from reference TRBV19 and TRBJ2-1, reads DGGITQSPKYLFRKEGQNVTLSCEQNLNHDAMYWYRQDPGQGLRLIYYSQIVNDFQKGDIAEGYSVSREKKESFPLTVTSAQKNPTAFYLCASAPLSGGSYNEQFFGPGTRLTVL.

The CDR3 region has the DNA TGCGCCAGCAGGAGTGGGGGACTAGTGAAAGAGACCCAGTACTTC. It codes for CASRSGGLVKETQYF. V gene TRBV5-1 combines with J gene TRBJ2-5, with 8 bases matching TRBD2. Germline CDR1 is SGHRS and CDR2 is YFSETQ. The CDR3 runs 15 residues. Trimming took 5 bases from V and 3 from J; bases not matched to a gene: 9.

J is TRBJ2-3 and V is TRBV7-2; a weak D match, TRBD1 (5 bases). Germline CDR1 SGHTA, CDR2 FQGNSA. V lost 7 bases, J lost 0 bases, and 17 bases lay in between. CDR3 length: 16 residues. The CDR3 loop is CASNPFGAGSTDTQYF. In DNA form, the CDR3 reads TGTGCCAGCAACCCCTTTGGGGCAGGGAGCACAGATACGCAGTATTTT.